Presented here are 18 T cell receptor beta chains from one specimen sequenced in a study of blood T cell repertoires in COVID-19. Measured with immunoSEQ multiplex PCR; TCRdb has only the in-frame clones, and not every one. The profile shows approximately 200,000 clones, 80% to 90% of them singletons. Sequencing used PBMCs or T cells enriched from blood (not recorded which). The origin of the receptors is a woman aged 18-29 years in a cohort exposed to, infected with or recovered from COVID-19 (not recorded which).

The chain links TRBV28 to TRBJ1-2; 7 bases fit TRBD1. CDR1 is MDHEN and CDR2 is SYDVKM in the germline V gene. The CDR3 has 13 amino acids. After removal of 3 bases from V and 6 bases from J, the junction contained 4 bases not matched to a gene. The CDR3 nucleotides read TGTGCCAGCAGTTTGAACAGGGGAAATGGCTACACCTTC. This translates into CASSLNRGNGYTF.

The V gene is TRBV5-5, the J gene TRBJ2-1; possible D gene TRBD1, 6 bases. The V gene's germline CDR1 is SGHKS and CDR2 YYEKEE (reference sequence). CDR3 length: 16 amino acids. V lost 0 bases and J 0 bases, leaving 10 bases between the germline ends. The CDR3 loop is CASSLVGQNSYNEQFF. The CDR3 region has the DNA TGTGCCAGCAGCTTGGTCGGACAGAACTCCTACAATGAGCAGTTCTTC.

The gene calls are TRBV12-5 and TRBJ2-1, with D possibly TRBD2 on 5 matching bases. CDR1 is LGHNT and CDR2 is FRNRAP in the germline V gene. V was shortened by 1 base and J by 0 bases, with 7 bases between the two germline ends. CDR3 size: 15 residues. CDR3 bases: TGTGCTAGTGGTTTGGGGACTCCCTCCTACAATGAGCAGTTCTTC. It specifies CASGLGTPSYNEQFF.

The chain employs TRBV28 and TRBJ1-3; D may be TRBD1 (6 bases). The CDR3 spans 15 residues. CDR1 MDHEN and CDR2 SYDVKM come from the germline V gene. V shed 6 bases and J shed 0 bases, with 12 bases lying between them. This CDR3 is CASSLDRNSGNTIYF. CDR3 DNA: TGTGCCAGCAGCCTCGACAGGAACTCTGGAAACACCATATATTTT.

The V call is TRBV30, the J call TRBJ2-1; 9 bases line up with TRBD2. This CDR3 has 14 residues. The V gene's germline CDR1 is GTSNPN and CDR2 SVGIG (reference sequence). The ends lost 2 bases at V and 9 bases at J; junction bases unmatched: 8. DNA of the CDR3: TGTGCCTGGAGTCTGGGAGCGGGAGGTGGTGAGCAGTTCTTC. It specifies CAWSLGAGGGEQFF. Filled out from reference TRBV30 and TRBJ2-1, the complete variable domain reads SQTIHQWPATLVQPVGSPLSLECTVEGTSNPNLYWYRQAAGRGLQLLFYSVGIGQISSEVPQNLSASRPQDRQFILSSKKLLLSDSGFYLCAWSLGAGGGEQFFGPGTRLTVL.

V gene TRBV27 combines with J gene TRBJ1-1, with a tentative D call TRBD1 (5 bases). Between the trimmed V and J ends, which lost 5 bases and 6 bases, there was a span of 19 bases. The CDR3 totals 15 residues. The germline V gene encodes CDR1 MNHEY and CDR2 SMNVEV (reference sequence). CDR3 in amino acids: CASSLALGGGAEAFF. The CDR3 nucleotides are TGTGCCAGCAGTCTAGCCTTGGGGGGAGGGGCTGAAGCTTTCTTT.

The chain carries TRBV21-1 and TRBJ2-5; the table assigns TRBD1, which was not confirmed against the DNA. TRBV21-1 is an annotated pseudogene. The CDR3 is 13 residues long. The CDR3 nucleotides read TGTGCCAGCAGCAAAGTTCTAAGGGGAACCCAGTACTTC. Residues: CASSKVLRGTQYF.

The genes are TRBV6-1 and TRBJ2-7; 8 bases align to TRBD1. Germline V CDR1 and CDR2: MNHNS, SASEGT. With 2 bases clipped from V and 4 bases from J, the junction kept 13 bases outside the gene matches. The CDR3 extends over 17 amino acids. CDR3 bases: TGTGCCAGCAGTGAATCATCCCGGACAGGGTTCATTTACGAGCAGTACTTC. Protein: CASSESSRTGFIYEQYF.

The chain recombines TRBV27 with TRBJ2-1, with a weak D call TRBD2 (6 bases). The germline gives CDR1 MNHEY, CDR2 SMNVEV (reference sequence). The germline V and J ends were trimmed by 2 bases and 8 bases, with 13 bases remaining between them. CDR3 length: 14 amino acids. The CDR3, as DNA: TGTGCCAGCAGTTTAGCACTAGCTAATGATGAGCAGTTCTTC. Amino acid sequence: CASSLALANDEQFF.

This clone was counted a single time. Distinct nucleotide sequences in the sample also encode this CDR3. The chain employs TRBV20-1 and TRBJ2-1; D unclear. The germline V and J ends were trimmed by 0 bases and 7 bases, with 4 bases remaining between them. This CDR3 region has 11 residues. Germline lookup yields CDR1 DFQATT and CDR2 SNEGSKA (reference sequence). The CDR3 DNA reads TGCAGTGCTAGAGATCGGAATGAGCAGTTCTTC. Its protein product is CSARDRNEQFF.

In regard to this clone: This specimen includes other DNA sequences encoding the same CDR3. The rearrangement links TRBV5-1 to TRBJ2-7; D is possibly TRBD2 (6 bases). Germline-derived CDR1 and CDR2 are SGHRS and YFSETQ. The CDR3 loop spans 12 amino acids. V lost 4 bases and J 3 bases, leaving 8 bases between the germline ends. Here the CDR3 DNA reads TGCGCCAGCAGCCTCGGGGGCTACGAGCAGTACTTC. Protein: CASSLGGYEQYF. The whole variable domain, filled in from reference TRBV5-1 and TRBJ2-7, reads KAGVTQTPRYLIKTRGQQVTLSCSPISGHRSVSWYQQTPGQGLQFLFEYFSETQRNKGNFPGRFSGRQFSNSRSEMNVSTLELGDSALYLCASSLGGYEQYFGPGTRLTVT.

The V call is TRBV24-1, the J call TRBJ2-1; D is ambiguous. V lost 4 bases to trimming and J lost 7 bases, with 7 bases between them. The CDR3 loop spans 12 amino acids. Germline V gene data show CDR1 as KGHDR and CDR2 as SFDVKD. CDR3 nucleotide sequence: TGTGCCACCAGTGACCGTCTTAATGAGCAGTTCTTC. Amino acid sequence: CATSDRLNEQFF.

The gene calls are TRBV5-6 and TRBJ1-2; D is unresolved. There are 12 residues in the CDR3. CDR1 and CDR2 (germline): SGHDT, YYEEEE. V was pared by 1 base and J by 5 bases, with 6 bases between. CDR3 loop: CASSLRVYGYTF. Here the CDR3 DNA reads TGTGCCAGCAGCTTGCGAGTTTATGGCTACACCTTC.

This chain joins TRBV5-1 and TRBJ1-1, with TRBD1 matching 7 bases. Germline CDR1 reads SGHRS; CDR2 reads YFSETQ. The CDR3 is 14 residues long. The J segment lost 1 base and the V segment lost 3 bases, leaving 3 bases of the junction unmatched. The CDR3 reads CASSYDRANTEAFF. The DNA for the CDR3 is TGCGCCAGCAGCTACGACAGGGCGAACACTGAAGCTTTCTTT. Drawing the rest from reference TRBV5-1 and TRBJ1-1, the complete variable domain is KAGVTQTPRYLIKTRGQQVTLSCSPISGHRSVSWYQQTPGQGLQFLFEYFSETQRNKGNFPGRFSGRQFSNSRSEMNVSTLELGDSALYLCASSYDRANTEAFFGQGTRLTVV.

As concerns this clone: Other nucleotide sequences in the sample specify the same CDR3. The genes are TRBV28 and TRBJ2-1, with D unresolved. The V gene lost 5 bases and the J gene lost 4 bases, with 6 bases spanning the gap. The germline V gene has CDR1 MDHEN and CDR2 SYDVKM. The CDR3 totals 12 residues. Written as DNA, the CDR3 is TGTGCCAGCAGTCCCTATTACAATGAGCAGTTCTTC. Translated, it gives CASSPYYNEQFF.

V is TRBV5-1 and J is TRBJ1-6, with 9 bases lining up with TRBD1. CDR3 length: 14 amino acids. Germline CDR1 reads SGHRS; CDR2 reads YFSETQ. With V trimmed by 4 bases and J by 9 bases, 5 bases remained unmatched. The CDR3 loop reads CASSPGQGVSPLHF. CDR3 coding DNA: TGCGCCAGCAGCCCGGGACAGGGAGTTTCACCCCTCCACTTT.

In nucleotides, the CDR3 is TGTGCCAGTAGTGAACAGGAGTTAGATAGCAATCAGCCCCAGCATTTT. It yields the protein CASSEQELDSNQPQHF. The rearrangement links TRBV19 to TRBJ1-5; D may be TRBD1 (5 bases). Trimming cost V 5 bases and J 0 bases, with 14 bases left between them. The germline V gene has CDR1 LNHDA and CDR2 SQIVND (reference sequence). This CDR3 contains 16 residues.

The rearrangement uses TRBV7-6 and TRBJ1-1, with 9 bases lining up with TRBD1. The CDR3 is 15 amino acids. After removal of 5 bases from V and 1 base from J, the junction contained 5 bases not matched to a gene. CDR1 is SGHVS and CDR2 is FNYEAQ in the germline V gene. In DNA, the CDR3 is TGTGCCAGCAGCCCCAACAGGGGGCCGAACACTGAAGCTTTCTTT. Its protein product is CASSPNRGPNTEAFF.